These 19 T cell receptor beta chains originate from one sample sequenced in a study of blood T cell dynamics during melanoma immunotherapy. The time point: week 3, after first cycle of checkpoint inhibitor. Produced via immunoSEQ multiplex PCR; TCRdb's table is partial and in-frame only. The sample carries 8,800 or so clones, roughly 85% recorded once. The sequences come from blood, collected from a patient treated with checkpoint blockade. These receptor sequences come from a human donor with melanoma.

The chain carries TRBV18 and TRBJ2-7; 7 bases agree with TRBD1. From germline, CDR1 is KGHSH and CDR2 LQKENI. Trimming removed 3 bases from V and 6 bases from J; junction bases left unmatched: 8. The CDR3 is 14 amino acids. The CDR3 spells CASSPIRQGAEQYF. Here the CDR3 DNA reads TGTGCCAGCTCACCTATAAGACAGGGTGCCGAGCAGTACTTC.

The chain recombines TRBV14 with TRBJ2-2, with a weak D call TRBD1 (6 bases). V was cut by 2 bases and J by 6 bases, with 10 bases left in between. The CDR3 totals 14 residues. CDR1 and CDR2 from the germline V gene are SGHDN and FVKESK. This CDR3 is CASSQWDIPGELFF. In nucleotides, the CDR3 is TGTGCCAGCAGCCAATGGGACATTCCCGGGGAGCTGTTTTTT.

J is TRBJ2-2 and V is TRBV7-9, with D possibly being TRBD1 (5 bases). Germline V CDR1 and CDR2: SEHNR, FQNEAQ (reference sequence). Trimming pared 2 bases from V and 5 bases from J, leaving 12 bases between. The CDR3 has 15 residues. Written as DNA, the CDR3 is TGTGCCAGCAGCTTAAATCCAGGGTTAACCGGGGAGCTGTTTTTT. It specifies CASSLNPGLTGELFF.

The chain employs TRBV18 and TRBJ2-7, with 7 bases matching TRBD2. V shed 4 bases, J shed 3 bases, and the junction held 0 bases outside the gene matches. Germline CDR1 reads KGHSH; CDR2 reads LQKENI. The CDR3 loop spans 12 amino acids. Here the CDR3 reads CASSRDYYEQYF. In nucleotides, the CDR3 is TGTGCCAGCTCACGGGACTACTACGAGCAGTACTTC.

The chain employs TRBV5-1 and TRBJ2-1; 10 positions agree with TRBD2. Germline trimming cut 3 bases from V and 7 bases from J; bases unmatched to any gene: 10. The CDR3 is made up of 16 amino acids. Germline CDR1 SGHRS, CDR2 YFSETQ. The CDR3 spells CASSWLSSGGWNEQFF. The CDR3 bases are TGCGCCAGCAGCTGGCTGTCTAGCGGGGGCTGGAATGAGCAGTTCTTC.

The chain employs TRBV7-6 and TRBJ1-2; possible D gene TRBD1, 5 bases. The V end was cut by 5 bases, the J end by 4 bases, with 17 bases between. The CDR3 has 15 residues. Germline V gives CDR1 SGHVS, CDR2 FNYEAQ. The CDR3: CASSPSSRGVYGYTF. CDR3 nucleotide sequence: TGTGCCAGCAGCCCTAGCTCAAGGGGCGTCTATGGCTACACCTTC.

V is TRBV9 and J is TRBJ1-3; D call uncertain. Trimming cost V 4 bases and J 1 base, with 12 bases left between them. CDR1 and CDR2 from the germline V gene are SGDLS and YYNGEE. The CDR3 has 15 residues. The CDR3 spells CASSSVGISGNTIYF. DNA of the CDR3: TGTGCCAGCAGCTCCGTGGGGATATCTGGAAACACCATATATTTT.

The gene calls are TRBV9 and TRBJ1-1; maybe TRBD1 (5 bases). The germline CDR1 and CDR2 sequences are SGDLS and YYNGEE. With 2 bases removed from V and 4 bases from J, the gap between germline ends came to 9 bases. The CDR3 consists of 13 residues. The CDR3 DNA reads TGTGCCAGCAGCGTGGCAGGGAGCACTGAAGCTTTCTTT. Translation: CASSVAGSTEAFF. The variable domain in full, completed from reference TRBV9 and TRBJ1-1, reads DSGVTQTPKHLITATGQRVTLRCSPRSGDLSVYWYQQSLDQGLQFLIQYYNGEERAKGNILERFSAQQFPDLHSELNLSSLELGDSALYFCASSVAGSTEAFFGQGTRLTVV.

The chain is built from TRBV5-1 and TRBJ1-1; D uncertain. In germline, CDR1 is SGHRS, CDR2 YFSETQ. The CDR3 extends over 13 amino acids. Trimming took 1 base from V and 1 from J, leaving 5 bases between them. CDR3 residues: CASSLLKNTEAFF. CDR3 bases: TGCGCCAGCAGCTTGTTAAAGAACACTGAAGCTTTCTTT.

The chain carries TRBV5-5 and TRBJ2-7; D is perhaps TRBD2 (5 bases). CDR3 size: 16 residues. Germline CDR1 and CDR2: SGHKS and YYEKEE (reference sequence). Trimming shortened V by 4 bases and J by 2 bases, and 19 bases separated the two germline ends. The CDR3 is CASSVGTGIRAYEQYF. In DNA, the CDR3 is TGTGCCAGCAGCGTCGGAACCGGGATTCGGGCCTACGAGCAGTACTTC.

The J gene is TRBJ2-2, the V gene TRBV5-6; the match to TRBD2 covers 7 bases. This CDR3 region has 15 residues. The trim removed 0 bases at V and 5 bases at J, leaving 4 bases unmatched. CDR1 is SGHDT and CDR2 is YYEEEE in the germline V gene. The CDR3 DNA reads TGTGCCAGCAGCTTGGCCGCGGGGGTTACCGGGGAGCTGTTTTTT. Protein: CASSLAAGVTGELFF.

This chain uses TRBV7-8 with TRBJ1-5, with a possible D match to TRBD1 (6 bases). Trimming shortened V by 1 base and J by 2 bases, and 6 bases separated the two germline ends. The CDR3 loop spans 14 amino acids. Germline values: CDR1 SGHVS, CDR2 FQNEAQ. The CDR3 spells CASSLDRGNQPQHF. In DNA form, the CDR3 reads TGTGCCAGCAGCTTAGACAGGGGCAATCAGCCCCAGCATTTT.

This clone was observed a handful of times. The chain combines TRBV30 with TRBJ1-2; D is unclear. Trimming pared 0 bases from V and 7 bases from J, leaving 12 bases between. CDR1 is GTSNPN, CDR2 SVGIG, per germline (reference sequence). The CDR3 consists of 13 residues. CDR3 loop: CAWSVEEMRGYTF. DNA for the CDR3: TGTGCCTGGAGTGTGGAGGAGATGCGTGGCTACACCTTC.

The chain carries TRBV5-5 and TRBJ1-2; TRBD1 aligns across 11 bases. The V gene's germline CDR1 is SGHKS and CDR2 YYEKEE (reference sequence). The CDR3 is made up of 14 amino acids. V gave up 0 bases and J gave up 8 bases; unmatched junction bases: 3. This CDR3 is CASSLDWTGGGYTF. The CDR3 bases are TGTGCCAGCAGCTTGGACTGGACAGGGGGCGGCTACACCTTC.

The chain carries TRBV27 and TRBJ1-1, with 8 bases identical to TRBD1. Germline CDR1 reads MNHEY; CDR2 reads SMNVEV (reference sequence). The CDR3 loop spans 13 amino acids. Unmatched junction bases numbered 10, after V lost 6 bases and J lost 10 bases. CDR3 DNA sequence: TGTGCCAGCAGGGCCACCGACAGGGGACGAGCTTTCTTT. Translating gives CASRATDRGRAFF.

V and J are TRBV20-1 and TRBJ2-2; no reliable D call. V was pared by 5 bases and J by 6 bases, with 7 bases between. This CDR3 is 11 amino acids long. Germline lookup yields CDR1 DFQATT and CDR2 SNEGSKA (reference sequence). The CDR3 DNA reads TGCAGTGCTCCATGGGCCGGGGAGCTGTTTTTT. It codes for CSAPWAGELFF.

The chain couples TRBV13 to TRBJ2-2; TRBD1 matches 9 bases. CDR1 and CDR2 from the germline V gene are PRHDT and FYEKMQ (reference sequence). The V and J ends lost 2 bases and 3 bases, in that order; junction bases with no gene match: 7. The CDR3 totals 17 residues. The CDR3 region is CASSLTDRGDYTGELFF. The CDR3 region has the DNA TGTGCCAGCAGCTTAACTGACAGGGGGGATTACACCGGGGAGCTGTTTTTT.

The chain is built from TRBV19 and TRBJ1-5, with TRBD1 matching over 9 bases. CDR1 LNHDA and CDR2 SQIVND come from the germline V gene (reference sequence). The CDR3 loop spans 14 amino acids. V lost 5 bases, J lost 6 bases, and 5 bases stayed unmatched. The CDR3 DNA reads TGTGCCAGTAGTCCCACAGGGGGCGGTCAGCCCCAGCATTTT. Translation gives CASSPTGGGQPQHF. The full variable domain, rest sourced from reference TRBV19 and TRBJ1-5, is DGGITQSPKYLFRKEGQNVTLSCEQNLNHDAMYWYRQDPGQGLRLIYYSQIVNDFQKGDIAEGYSVSREKKESFPLTVTSAQKNPTAFYLCASSPTGGGQPQHFGDGTRLSIL.

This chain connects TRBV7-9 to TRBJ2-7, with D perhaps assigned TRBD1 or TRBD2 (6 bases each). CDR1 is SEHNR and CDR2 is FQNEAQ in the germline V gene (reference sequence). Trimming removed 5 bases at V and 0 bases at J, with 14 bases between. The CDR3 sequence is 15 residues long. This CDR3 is CASSLWRGSSYEQYF. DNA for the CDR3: TGTGCCAGCAGCCTCTGGAGGGGGAGCTCCTACGAGCAGTACTTC.